The entry that follows covers one T cell receptor beta chain sequence. What it binds is unknown. This sample stems from a study of T cells in Graves' hyperthyroidism and ophthalmopathy. Whole-study results and caveats: Most expanded thyroid clonotypes above 0.001 recurred in blood. Before onset, ophthalmopathy was predicted by the model a median around 6 months earlier.

Each 10 ml fresh peripheral blood draw supplied the PBMCs. From germline, CDR1 is MGHRA and CDR2 YSYEKL. The CDR3 has 16 residues. V lost 1 base, J lost 3 bases, and 14 bases lay in between. Researchers amplified the TCR beta CDR3 regions from RNA transcripts. The HTBI primer set was used in a first-round RT-PCR of the TCR CDR3. One entry per CDR3 protein results from TCRdb running MiXCR on the multiplex PCR reads. The table shows under 400,000 distinct CDR3 sequences, with approximately 15% occurring only once. Sequences were obtained from blood. The chain carries TRBV4-1 and TRBJ2-3; maybe TRBD2 (6 bases). The receptor's source is a woman under 30 with Graves' hyperthyroidism that later progressed to Graves' ophthalmopathy. The CDR3 reads CASSQGVPGETDTQYF. The CDR3 nucleotides read TGCGCCAGCAGCCAAGGCGTCCCGGGGGAGACAGATACGCAGTATTTT.